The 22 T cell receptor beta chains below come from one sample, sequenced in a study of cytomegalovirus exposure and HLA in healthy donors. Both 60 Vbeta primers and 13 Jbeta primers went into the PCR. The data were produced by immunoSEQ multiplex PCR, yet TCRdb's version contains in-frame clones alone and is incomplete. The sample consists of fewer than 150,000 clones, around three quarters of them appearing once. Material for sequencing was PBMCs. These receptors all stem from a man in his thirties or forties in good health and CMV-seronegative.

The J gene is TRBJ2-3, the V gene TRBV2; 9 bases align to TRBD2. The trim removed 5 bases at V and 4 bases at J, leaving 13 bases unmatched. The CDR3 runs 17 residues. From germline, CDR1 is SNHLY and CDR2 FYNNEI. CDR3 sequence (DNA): TGTGCCAGCAGTCCCCTTGAGGCGGGGGGGCGAGCAGATACGCAGTATTTT. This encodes CASSPLEAGGRADTQYF.

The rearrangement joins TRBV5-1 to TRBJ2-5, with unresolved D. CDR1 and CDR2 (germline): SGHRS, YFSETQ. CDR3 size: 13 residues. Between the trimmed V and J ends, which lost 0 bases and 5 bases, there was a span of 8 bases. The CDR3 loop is CASSLGAGETQYF. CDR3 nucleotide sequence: TGCGCCAGCAGCTTGGGTGCCGGGGAGACCCAGTACTTC.

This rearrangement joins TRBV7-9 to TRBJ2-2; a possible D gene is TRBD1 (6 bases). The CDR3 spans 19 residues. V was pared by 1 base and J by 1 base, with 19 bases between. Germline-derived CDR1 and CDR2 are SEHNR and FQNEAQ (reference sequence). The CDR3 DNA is TGTGCCAGCAGCTTAGGGGCCCCCTGGGGGCGGAAGAACACCGGGGAGCTGTTTTTT. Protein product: CASSLGAPWGRKNTGELFF.

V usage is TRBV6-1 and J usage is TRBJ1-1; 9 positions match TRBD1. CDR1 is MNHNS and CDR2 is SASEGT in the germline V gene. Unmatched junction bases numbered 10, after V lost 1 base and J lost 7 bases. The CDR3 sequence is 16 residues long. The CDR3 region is CASSEGFAGQGFEAFF. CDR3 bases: TGTGCCAGCAGTGAAGGGTTTGCGGGACAGGGATTTGAAGCTTTCTTT.

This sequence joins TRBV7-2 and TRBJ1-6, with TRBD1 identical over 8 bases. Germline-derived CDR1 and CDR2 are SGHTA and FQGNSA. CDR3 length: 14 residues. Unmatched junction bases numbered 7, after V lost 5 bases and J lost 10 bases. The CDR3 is CASSPGQADSPLHF. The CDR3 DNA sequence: TGTGCCAGCAGCCCGGGACAGGCAGACTCACCCCTCCACTTT.

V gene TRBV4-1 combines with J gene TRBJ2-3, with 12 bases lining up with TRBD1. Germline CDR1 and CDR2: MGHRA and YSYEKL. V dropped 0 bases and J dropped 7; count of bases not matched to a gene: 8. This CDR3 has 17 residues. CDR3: CASSQDGDRGRIYTQYF. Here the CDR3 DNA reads TGCGCCAGCAGCCAAGATGGGGACAGGGGGCGCATATATACGCAGTATTTT.

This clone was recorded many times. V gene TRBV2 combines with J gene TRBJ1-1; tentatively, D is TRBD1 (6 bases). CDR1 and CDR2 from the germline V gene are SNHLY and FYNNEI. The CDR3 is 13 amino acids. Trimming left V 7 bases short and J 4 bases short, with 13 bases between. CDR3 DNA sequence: TGTGCCAGCACAACACAGGGTTCCACTGAAGCTTTCTTT. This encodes CASTTQGSTEAFF. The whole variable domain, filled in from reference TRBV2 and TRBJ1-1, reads EPEVTQTPSHQVTQMGQEVILRCVPISNHLYFYWYRQILGQKVEFLVSFYNNEISEKSEIFDDQFSVERPDGSNFTLKIRSTKLEDSAMYFCASTTQGSTEAFFGQGTRLTVV.

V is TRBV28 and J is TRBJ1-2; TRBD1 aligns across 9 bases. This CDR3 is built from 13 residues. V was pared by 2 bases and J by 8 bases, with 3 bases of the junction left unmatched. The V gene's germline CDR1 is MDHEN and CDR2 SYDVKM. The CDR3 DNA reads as TGTGCCAGCAGTTTAGCACAGGGGGCCGGCTACACCTTC. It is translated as CASSLAQGAGYTF.

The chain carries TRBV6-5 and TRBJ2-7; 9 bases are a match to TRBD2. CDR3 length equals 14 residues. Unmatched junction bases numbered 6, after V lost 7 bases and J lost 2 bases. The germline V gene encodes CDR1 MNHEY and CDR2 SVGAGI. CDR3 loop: CASKLTSGTYEQYF. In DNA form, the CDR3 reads TGTGCCAGCAAACTGACTAGCGGTACCTACGAGCAGTACTTC.

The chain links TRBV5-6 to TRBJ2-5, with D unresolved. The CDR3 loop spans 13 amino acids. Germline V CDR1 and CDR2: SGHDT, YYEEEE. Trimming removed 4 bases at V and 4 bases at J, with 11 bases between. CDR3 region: CASSRPGGETQYF. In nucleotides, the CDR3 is TGTGCCAGCAGCCGACCGGGTGGAGAGACCCAGTACTTC.

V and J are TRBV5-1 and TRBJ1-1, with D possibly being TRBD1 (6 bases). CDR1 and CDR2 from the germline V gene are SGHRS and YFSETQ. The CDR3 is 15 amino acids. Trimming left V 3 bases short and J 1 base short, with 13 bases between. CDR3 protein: CASSSGGGGNTEAFF. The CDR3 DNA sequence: TGCGCCAGCAGCTCCGGGGGCGGGGGGAACACTGAAGCTTTCTTT.

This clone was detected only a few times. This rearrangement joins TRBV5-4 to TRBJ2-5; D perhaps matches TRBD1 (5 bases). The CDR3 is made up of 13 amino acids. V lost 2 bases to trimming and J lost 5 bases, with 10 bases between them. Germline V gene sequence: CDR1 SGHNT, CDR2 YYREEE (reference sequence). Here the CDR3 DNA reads TGTGCCAGCAGCTTAAGGGGTATGGAGACCCAGTACTTC. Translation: CASSLRGMETQYF.

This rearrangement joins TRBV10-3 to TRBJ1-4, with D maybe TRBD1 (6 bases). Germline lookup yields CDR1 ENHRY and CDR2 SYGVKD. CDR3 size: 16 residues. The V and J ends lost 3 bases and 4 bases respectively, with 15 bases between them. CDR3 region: CAISEGGHRVNEKLFF. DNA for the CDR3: TGTGCCATCAGTGAAGGCGGGCACAGGGTTAATGAAAAACTGTTTTTT.

CDR3: CASSSRGSGANVLTF. CDR3 in DNA: TGTGCCAGCAGTTCCAGGGGCTCTGGGGCCAACGTCCTGACTTTC. The chain has TRBV27 and TRBJ2-6; D may be TRBD1 (6 bases). CDR3 length equals 15 residues. Germline V CDR1 and CDR2: MNHEY, SMNVEV (reference sequence). Deletions cut 4 bases from V and 0 bases from J, with 7 bases between. Variable domain in full (rest from reference TRBV27 and TRBJ2-6): EAQVTQNPRYLITVTGKKLTVTCSQNMNHEYMSWYRQDPGLGLRQIYYSMNVEVTDKGDVPEGYKVSRKEKRNFPLILESPSPNQTSLYFCASSSRGSGANVLTFGAGSRLTVL.

CDR3 DNA sequence: TGTGCCAGCTCACCACAGGGGGCGAGGACTGAAGCTTTCTTT. It specifies CASSPQGARTEAFF. The chain employs TRBV18 and TRBJ1-1, with 7 bases aligning to TRBD1. CDR3 size: 14 residues. Trimming at V came to 1 base and at J to 5 bases, leaving 4 bases not matched to a gene. Germline assignment: CDR1 KGHSH and CDR2 LQKENI. Based on the CDR3 plus reference TRBV18 and TRBJ1-1, the full variable domain is NAGVMQNPRHLVRRRGQEARLRCSPMKGHSHVYWYRQLPEEGLKFMVYLQKENIIDESGMPKERFSAEFPKEGPSILRIQQVVRGDSAAYFCASSPQGARTEAFFGQGTRLTVV.

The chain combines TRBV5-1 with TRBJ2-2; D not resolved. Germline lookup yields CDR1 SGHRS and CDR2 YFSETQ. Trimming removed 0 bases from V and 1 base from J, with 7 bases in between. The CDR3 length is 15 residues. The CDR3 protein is CASSLVSMNTGELFF. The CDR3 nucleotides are TGCGCCAGCAGCTTGGTTAGCATGAACACCGGGGAGCTGTTTTTT.

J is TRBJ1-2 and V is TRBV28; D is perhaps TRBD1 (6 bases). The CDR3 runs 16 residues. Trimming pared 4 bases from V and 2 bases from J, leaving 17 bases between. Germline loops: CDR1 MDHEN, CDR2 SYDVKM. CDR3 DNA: TGTGCCAGCAGTTCCTTCTCATCAAGGGGGAACTATGGCTACACCTTC. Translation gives CASSSFSSRGNYGYTF.

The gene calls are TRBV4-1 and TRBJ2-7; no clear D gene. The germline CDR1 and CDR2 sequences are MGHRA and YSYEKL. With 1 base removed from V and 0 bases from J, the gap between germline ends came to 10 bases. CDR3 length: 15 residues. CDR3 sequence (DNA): TGCGCCAGCAGCCAAGGAGGTGGCCACTCCTACGAGCAGTACTTC. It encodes CASSQGGGHSYEQYF.

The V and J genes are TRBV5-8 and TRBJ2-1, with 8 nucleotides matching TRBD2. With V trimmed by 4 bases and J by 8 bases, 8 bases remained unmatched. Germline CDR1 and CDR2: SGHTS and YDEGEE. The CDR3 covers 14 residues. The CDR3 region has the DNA TGTGCCAGCAGCCCGCCGGGACTAGTATATGAGCAGTTCTTC. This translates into CASSPPGLVYEQFF.

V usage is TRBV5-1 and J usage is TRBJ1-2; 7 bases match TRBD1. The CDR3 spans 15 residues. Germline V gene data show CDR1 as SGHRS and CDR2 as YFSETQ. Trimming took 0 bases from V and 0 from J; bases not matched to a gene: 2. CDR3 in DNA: TGCGCCAGCAGCTTGGGCGACAGGGCTAACTATGGCTACACCTTC. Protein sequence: CASSLGDRANYGYTF.

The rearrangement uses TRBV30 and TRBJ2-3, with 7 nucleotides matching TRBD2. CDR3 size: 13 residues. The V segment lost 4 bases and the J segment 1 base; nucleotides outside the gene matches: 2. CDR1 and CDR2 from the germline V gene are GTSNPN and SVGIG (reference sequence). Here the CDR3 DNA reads TGTGCCTGGAAGGCGGGGGGCACAGATACGCAGTATTTT. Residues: CAWKAGGTDTQYF.

The CDR3, as DNA: TGTGCCAGCAGTGAATACCAGGGGCACAATGAGCAGTTCTTC. The encoded protein is CASSEYQGHNEQFF. This chain links TRBV6-1 with TRBJ2-1, with D perhaps TRBD1 (6 bases). CDR1 and CDR2 (germline): MNHNS, SASEGT. V shed 2 bases and J shed 5 bases, with 10 bases lying between them. The CDR3 contains 14 residues.